The present entry profiles one T cell receptor beta chain with its context. Its antigen is still unknown. No much larger clonotype is one base removed from it; base qualities were not supplied. Libraries came from the immunoSEQ multiplex PCR assay. In TCRdb, the immuneACCESS table is reduced to in-frame sequences with V and J assigned. These tables do not hold every clone; where another copy was compared, an unresolved V gene accounts for under half, and the others remain unexplained. Within this sample are about 15,000 clones, with roughly 89% of them counted one time only. The ten largest clonotypes hold approximately 2% of the sample. All of the donors in the study were healthy humans. The data were taken from a study of T cell repertoires and Cas9 in healthy adults (dated by TCRdb to 2017 to 2018). For the wider study: Multi-effector potency, cytotoxicity and lineage determination within the CD4 and CD8 compartments were characterized for SpCas9-reactive T cells. The study examined preexisting T cell immunity against the Streptococcus pyogenes Cas9 nuclease (SpCas9) used in CRISPR gene editing. Points the paper makes about the study in general: Proliferation and function of SpCas9-reactive effector T cells were reported to be mitigated in vitro by SpCas9-reactive regulatory T cells.

V drops 9 bases and J drops 6 bases, leaving 18 bases in between. The CDR1 and CDR2 encoded by the germline V gene (reference sequence) are SGHNT and YYREEE. The CDR3 holds 14 amino acids from the cysteine to the phenylalanine. The retained sequence is limited to the CDR3, 42 bases, with the frame set at the first base. Recombination connected TRBV5-4 to TRBJ2-2; the D match is possibly TRBD1 or TRBD2, with 6 bases aligned in each. This clonotype was obtained from a human donor in good health. The sample consisted of Tregs (CD4+, CD25+, CD127-, CD137-, CD154-) from PBMCs; culture status not recorded. Read as DNA, the sequence is TGTGCCACCGGGGTGGAGGGGGTGTCCGGGGAGCTGTTTTTT. Translated, this gives CATGVEGVSGELFF.